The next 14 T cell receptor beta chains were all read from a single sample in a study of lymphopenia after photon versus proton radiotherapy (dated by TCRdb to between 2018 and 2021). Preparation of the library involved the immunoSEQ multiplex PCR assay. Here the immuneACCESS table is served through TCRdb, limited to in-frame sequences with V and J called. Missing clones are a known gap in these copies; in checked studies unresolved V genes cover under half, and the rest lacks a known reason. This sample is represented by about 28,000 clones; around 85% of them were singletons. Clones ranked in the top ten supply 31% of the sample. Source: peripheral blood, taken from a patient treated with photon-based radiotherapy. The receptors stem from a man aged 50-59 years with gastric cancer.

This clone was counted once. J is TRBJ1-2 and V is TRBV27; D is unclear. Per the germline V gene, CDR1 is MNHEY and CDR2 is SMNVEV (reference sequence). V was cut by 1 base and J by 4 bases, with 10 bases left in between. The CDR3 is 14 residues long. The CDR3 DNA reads TGTGCCAGCAGTTTATTAGTACAGCTCTATGGCTACACCTTC. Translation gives CASSLLVQLYGYTF.

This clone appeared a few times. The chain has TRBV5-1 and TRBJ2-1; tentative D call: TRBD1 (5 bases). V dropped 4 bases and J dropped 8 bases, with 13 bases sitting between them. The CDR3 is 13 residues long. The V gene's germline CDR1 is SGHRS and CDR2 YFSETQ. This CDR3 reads CASSDPGRDEQFF. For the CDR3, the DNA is TGCGCCAGCAGCGACCCAGGGCGCGATGAGCAGTTCTTC. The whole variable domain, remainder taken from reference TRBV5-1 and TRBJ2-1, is KAGVTQTPRYLIKTRGQQVTLSCSPISGHRSVSWYQQTPGQGLQFLFEYFSETQRNKGNFPGRFSGRQFSNSRSEMNVSTLELGDSALYLCASSDPGRDEQFFGPGTRLTVL.

Written as DNA, the CDR3 is TGTGCCAGCAGCTTAAACCAGGGGGATGGAAACACCATATATTTT. Translation: CASSLNQGDGNTIYF. The rearrangement uses TRBV7-6 and TRBJ1-3; TRBD1 aligns across 7 bases. Trimming cost V 2 bases and J 3 bases; bases outside gene matches: 4. Germline V gene lookup returns CDR1 SGHVS and CDR2 FNYEAQ. This CDR3 region has 15 residues.

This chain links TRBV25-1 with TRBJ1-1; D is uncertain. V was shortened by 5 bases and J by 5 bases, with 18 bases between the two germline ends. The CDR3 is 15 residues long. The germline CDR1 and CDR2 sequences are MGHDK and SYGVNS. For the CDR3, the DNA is TGTGCCAGCAGTCCCTTGCAAGGAGGACGGACTGAAGCTTTCTTT. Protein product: CASSPLQGGRTEAFF.

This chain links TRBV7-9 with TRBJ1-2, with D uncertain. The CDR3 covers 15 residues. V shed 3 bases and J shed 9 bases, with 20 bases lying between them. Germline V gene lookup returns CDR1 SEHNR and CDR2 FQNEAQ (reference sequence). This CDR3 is CASSLDPRGNSSYTF. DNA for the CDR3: TGTGCCAGCAGCTTGGATCCACGGGGAAATAGTAGCTACACCTTC.

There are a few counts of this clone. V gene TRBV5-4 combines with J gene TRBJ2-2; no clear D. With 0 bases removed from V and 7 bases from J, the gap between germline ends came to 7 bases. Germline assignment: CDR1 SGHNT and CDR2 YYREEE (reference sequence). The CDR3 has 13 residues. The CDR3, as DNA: TGTGCCAGCAGCTTGGGTCGCCTCGGGGAGCTGTTTTTT. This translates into CASSLGRLGELFF.

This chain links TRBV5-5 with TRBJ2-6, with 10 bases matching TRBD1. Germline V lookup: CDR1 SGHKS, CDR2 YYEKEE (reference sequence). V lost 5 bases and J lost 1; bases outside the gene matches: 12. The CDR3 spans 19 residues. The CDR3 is CASSYRQGAILSGANVLTF. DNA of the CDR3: TGTGCCAGCAGTTATAGACAGGGGGCTATCTTGTCTGGGGCCAACGTCCTGACTTTC.

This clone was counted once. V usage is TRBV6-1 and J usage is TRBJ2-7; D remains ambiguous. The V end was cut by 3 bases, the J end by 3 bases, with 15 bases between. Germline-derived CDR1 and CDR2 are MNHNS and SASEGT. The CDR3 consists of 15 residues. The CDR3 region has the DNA TGTGCCAGCAGTGAGACCGGGCTCCGACTCTACGAGCAGTACTTC. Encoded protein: CASSETGLRLYEQYF.

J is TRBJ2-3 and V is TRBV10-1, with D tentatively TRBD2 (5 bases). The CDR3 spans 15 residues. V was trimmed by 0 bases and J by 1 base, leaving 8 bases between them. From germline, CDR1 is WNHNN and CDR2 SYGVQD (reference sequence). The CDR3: CASSESNGGTDTQYF. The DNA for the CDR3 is TGCGCCAGCAGTGAGTCGAACGGGGGCACAGATACGCAGTATTTT.

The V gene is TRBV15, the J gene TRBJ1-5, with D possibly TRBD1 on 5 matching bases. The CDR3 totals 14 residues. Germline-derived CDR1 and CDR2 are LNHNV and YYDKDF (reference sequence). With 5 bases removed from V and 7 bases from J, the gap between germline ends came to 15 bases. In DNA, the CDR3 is TGTGCCACCAGCTTGGCGGGGGAAGGGCAGCCCCAGCATTTT. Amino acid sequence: CATSLAGEGQPQHF.

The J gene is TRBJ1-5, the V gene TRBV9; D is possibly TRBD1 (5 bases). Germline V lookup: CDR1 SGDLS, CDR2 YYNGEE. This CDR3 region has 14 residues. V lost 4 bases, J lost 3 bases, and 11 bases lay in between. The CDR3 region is CASSSTGNNQPQHF. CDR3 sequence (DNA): TGTGCCAGCAGCTCTACAGGCAACAATCAGCCCCAGCATTTT.

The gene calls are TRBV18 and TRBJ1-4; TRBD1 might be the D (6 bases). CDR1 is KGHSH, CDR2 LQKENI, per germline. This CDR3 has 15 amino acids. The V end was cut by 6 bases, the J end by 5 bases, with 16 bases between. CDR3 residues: CASSPTGGENEKLFF. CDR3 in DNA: TGTGCCAGCTCCCCGACGGGGGGCGAAAATGAAAAACTGTTTTTT. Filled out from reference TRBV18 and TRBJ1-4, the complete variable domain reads NAGVMQNPRHLVRRRGQEARLRCSPMKGHSHVYWYRQLPEEGLKFMVYLQKENIIDESGMPKERFSAEFPKEGPSILRIQQVVRGDSAAYFCASSPTGGENEKLFFGSGTQLSVL.

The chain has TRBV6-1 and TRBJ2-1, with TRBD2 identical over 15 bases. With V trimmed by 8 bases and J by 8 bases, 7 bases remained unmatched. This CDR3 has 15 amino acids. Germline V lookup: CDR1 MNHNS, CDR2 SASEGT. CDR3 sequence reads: CASGLAGGPSDEQFF. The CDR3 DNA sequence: TGTGCCAGCGGACTAGCGGGGGGGCCGTCCGATGAGCAGTTCTTC.

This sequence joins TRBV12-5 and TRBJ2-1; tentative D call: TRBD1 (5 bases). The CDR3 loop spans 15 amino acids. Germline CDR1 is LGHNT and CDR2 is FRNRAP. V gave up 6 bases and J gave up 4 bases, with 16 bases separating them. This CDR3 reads CASGPDSFRYNEQFF. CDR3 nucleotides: TGTGCTAGTGGCCCTGACAGTTTCCGATACAATGAGCAGTTCTTC.